These T cell receptor beta chains were read from a single sample in a study of cytomegalovirus exposure and HLA in healthy donors. Assay: immunoSEQ multiplex PCR; the TCRdb copy retains only in-frame clones and omits some. The sample yields 95,000 to 150,000 clones, 89% seen once. Sequencing input: PBMCs. The receptors were sampled from a woman between 18 and 29 years old in good health and CMV-seronegative. Both conserved end residues are part of each CDR3. The order of the fields is V gene, J gene, clone size, D gene, CDR3 protein, CDR3 DNA. A D gene is named only where the DNA matches it firmly. A clone size is listed for some rows: how often the clone was seen (once, few, many), or a class if it is expanded.

TRBV27	TRBJ2-3	.	.	CASSSLGGGGPTDTQYF	TGTGCCAGCAGTTCTCTGGGAGGGGGGGGGCCGACAGATACGCAGTATTTT
TRBV2	TRBJ1-5	.	TRBD1	CASRVTGGAQHF	TGTGCCAGCAGGGTGACAGGGGGCGCCCAGCATTTT
TRBV27	TRBJ2-7	.	.	CASSSNRDSYEQYF	TGTGCCAGCAGTTCAAACAGAGACTCCTACGAGCAGTACTTC
TRBV6-5	TRBJ1-1	few	.	CASSYSIREVWAFF	TGTGCCAGCAGTTACTCCATCAGGGAGGTTTGGGCTTTCTTT
TRBV28	TRBJ1-5	few	TRBD1	CASTLGQGYNQPQHF	TGTGCCAGCACCCTGGGACAGGGTTACAATCAGCCCCAGCATTTT
TRBV29-1	TRBJ2-2	.	TRBD2	CSHADSGYTGELFF	TGCAGCCATGCGGATAGCGGGTACACCGGGGAGCTGTTTTTT
TRBV5-4	TRBJ2-7	.	.	CASSDPGVPTYEQYF	TGTGCCAGCAGCGATCCCGGAGTTCCCACGTACGAGCAGTACTTC
TRBV5-1	TRBJ1-2	.	.	CASRGDYNYGYTF	TGCGCCAGCAGGGGAGACTATAACTATGGCTACACCTTC
TRBV5-6	TRBJ1-1	.	.	CASSFSPAERIEAFF	TGTGCCAGCAGCTTTAGCCCGGCAGAACGCATTGAAGCTTTCTTT
TRBV6-5	TRBJ1-2	.	.	CASSYKADTNYGYTF	TGTGCCAGCAGTTACAAAGCTGACACGAACTATGGCTACACCTTC
TRBV7-8	TRBJ2-1	.	.	CASSLEGIIFF	TGTGCCAGCAGCTTAGAGGGGATAATATTCTTC
TRBV5-6	TRBJ2-7	.	TRBD1	CASSLAGTGLYEQYF	TGTGCCAGCAGCTTGGCCGGGACAGGTCTCTACGAGCAGTACTTC
TRBV27	TRBJ2-7	.	.	CASSLGTSYEQYF	TGTGCCAGCAGTTTGGGCACCTCCTACGAGCAGTACTTC
TRBV25-1	TRBJ2-1	.	.	CASSDLTGSRNNNEQFF	TGTGCCAGCAGTGATCTCACTGGGTCGCGGAATAACAATGAGCAGTTCTTC
TRBV7-9	TRBJ1-5	few	.	CASQRGTQPQHF	TGTGCCAGCCAGCGGGGGACTCAGCCCCAGCATTTT
TRBV5-1	TRBJ1-5	.	.	CASRPGDSNQPQHF	TGCGCCAGCAGGCCAGGGGATAGCAATCAGCCCCAGCATTTT